This TCR beta chain was captured by sequencing in a study of cytomegalovirus exposure and HLA in healthy donors. Across the study: Among roughly 190 million T cells, an earlier analysis found roughly 100 million unique TCR beta sequences. The study, taken as a whole, reports: Later analysis identified a missense DCLRE1C variant that was linked to TCR beta V- and J-gene trimming. Association with HLA alleles at 0.05 false discovery rate was found for roughly 17,000 TCR beta sequences in a later analysis.

In the case of this clone: Its antigen is currently unknown.

CDR1 is SGDLS, CDR2 YYNGEE, per germline. There are 14 residues in the CDR3. Between the trimmed V and J ends, which lost 0 bases and 7 bases, there was a span of 13 bases. Primers for the PCR totalled 60 Vbeta and 13 Jbeta. Sequencing was performed with immunoSEQ multiplex PCR; in TCRdb, only in-frame clones are kept and a portion is missing. This table holds 200,000 or so clones, about 90% found once. Though nominally healthy at sampling, donors likely had unrecorded immune exposures. This receptor was obtained from a girl in the first two years of life in good health and CMV-seronegative. Input material: PBMCs. The V call is TRBV9, the J call TRBJ1-1; possible D gene TRBD1, 5 bases. CDR3 sequence: CASSVDGGVYEAFF. Written as DNA, the CDR3 is TGTGCCAGCAGCGTAGACGGGGGAGTGTATGAAGCTTTCTTT.